This section outlines one T cell receptor beta chain sequence together with its context. The data stem from a study of blood T cell repertoires in COVID-19. Turning to the study itself: From the United States, Italy and Spain came samples of acute and convalescent COVID-19. The analysed material was cDNA or gDNA that came from T cells, B-cell-depleted T cells, or PBMCs.

This CDR3 is 15 amino acids long. The V gene's germline CDR1 is MNHNS and CDR2 SASEGT. Unmatched junction bases numbered 9, after V lost 0 bases and J lost 8 bases. The table came from immunoSEQ multiplex PCR; TCRdb's copy has only in-frame clones and leaves some out. The sample records approximately 40,000 clones, about 91% being singletons. The sequencing input was peripheral blood. The chain joins TRBV6-1 to TRBJ1-2; 7 bases fit TRBD1. The TCR comes from a woman older than 75 with acute or convalescent COVID-19. The chain's CDR3 is CASSEAGQPVEGYTF. In DNA form, the CDR3 reads TGTGCCAGCAGTGAAGCGGGACAGCCGGTCGAAGGCTACACCTTC.